These 17 T cell receptor beta chains were all obtained from the same sample, sequenced in a study of blood T cell repertoires in COVID-19. Data came from immunoSEQ multiplex PCR; TCRdb stores just in-frame clones and leaves some out. The sample holds approximately 300,000 clones, 80% to 90% seen once. Sample: peripheral blood. The receptors stem from a man younger than 30 who had recovered from COVID-19.

The rearrangement uses TRBV2 and TRBJ2-7; TRBD1 matches at 8 bases. CDR1 and CDR2 from the germline V gene are SNHLY and FYNNEI. With 3 bases clipped from V and 2 bases from J, the junction kept 15 bases outside the gene matches. The CDR3 has 18 residues. The CDR3 spells CASSEFRSDREVPYEQYF. In nucleotides, the CDR3 is TGTGCCAGCAGTGAGTTCCGCTCGGACAGGGAGGTCCCCTACGAGCAGTACTTC.

This clone was seen a few times. The chain links TRBV18 to TRBJ2-7, with 8 bases identical to TRBD2. With V trimmed by 2 bases and J by 5 bases, 8 bases remained unmatched. Germline V CDR1 and CDR2: KGHSH, LQKENI. This CDR3 comprises 15 residues. In DNA, the CDR3 is TGTGCCAGCTCACCAGAAAGCGGGAGAAGCAACGAGCAGTACTTC. It is translated as CASSPESGRSNEQYF.

This chain links TRBV19 with TRBJ1-5, with no clear D. Germline values: CDR1 LNHDA, CDR2 SQIVND (reference sequence). The CDR3 contains 13 residues. The ends were cut back, 1 base at V and 7 bases at J, with 8 bases in the middle. Here the CDR3 reads CASSIGEAQPQHF. CDR3 sequence (DNA): TGTGCCAGTAGTATAGGGGAGGCCCAGCCCCAGCATTTT.

The rearrangement links TRBV5-8 to TRBJ2-1; the match to TRBD2 covers 10 bases. Germline loops: CDR1 SGHTS, CDR2 YDEGEE. V lost 3 bases to trimming and J lost 5 bases; unmatched junction nucleotides: 8. CDR3 length: 16 amino acids. The CDR3 protein is CASSSGLALVHNEQFF. The CDR3 region has the DNA TGTGCCAGCAGCTCGGGACTAGCGTTAGTACACAATGAGCAGTTCTTC.

The V gene is TRBV19, the J gene TRBJ2-7, with D possibly matching TRBD1 (5 bases). V was trimmed by 3 bases and J by 0 bases, leaving 9 bases between them. The CDR3 is 14 residues long. From germline, CDR1 is LNHDA and CDR2 SQIVND (reference sequence). The CDR3 nucleotides are TGTGCCAGTAGTATGTACAGGAGCTCCTACGAGCAGTACTTC. Its translation: CASSMYRSSYEQYF.

The genes are TRBV11-1 and TRBJ1-2, with D possibly TRBD1 on 6 matching bases. The CDR3 contains 14 residues. Germline V gene lookup returns CDR1 SGHAT and CDR2 FQDESV (reference sequence). V lost 2 bases, J lost 6 bases, and 13 bases lay in between. The CDR3 protein is CASSLFTGTDGYTF. Written as DNA, the CDR3 is TGTGCCAGCAGCTTATTCACAGGGACGGATGGCTACACCTTC.

The CDR3 nucleotides are TGCGCCAGCAGCTACCAGGGGGCGTCGGGTCCCTACGAGCAGTACTTC. Amino acids: CASSYQGASGPYEQYF. The genes are TRBV5-1 and TRBJ2-7, with TRBD1 matching over 8 bases. The V segment lost 3 bases and the J segment 2 bases; nucleotides outside the gene matches: 10. From germline, CDR1 is SGHRS and CDR2 YFSETQ. This CDR3 spans 16 amino acids.

The rearrangement uses TRBV30 and TRBJ1-1; 9 bases line up with TRBD1. CDR1 is GTSNPN, CDR2 SVGIG, per germline (reference sequence). This CDR3 region has 15 residues. V lost 1 base to trimming and J lost 4 bases; unmatched junction nucleotides: 7. CDR3 nucleotides: TGTGCCTGGAGTGCAGGGGACAGGGTGGGCACTGAAGCTTTCTTT. Its translation: CAWSAGDRVGTEAFF.

This chain connects TRBV27 to TRBJ1-1, with TRBD1 as a possible D gene (5 bases). Germline CDR1 MNHEY, CDR2 SMNVEV (reference sequence). The CDR3 length is 13 residues. Trimming removed 4 bases from V and 6 bases from J, with 12 bases in between. The DNA of the CDR3 is TGTGCCAGCAGTTGGGGGGGAGGGGCTGAAGCTTTCTTT. Its translation is CASSWGGGAEAFF.

This clone showed up just once. The chain links TRBV19 to TRBJ2-7, with D perhaps TRBD2 (5 bases). Per germline, CDR1 LNHDA and CDR2 SQIVND (reference sequence). The CDR3 is 14 residues long. With 6 bases removed from V and 6 bases from J, the gap between germline ends came to 18 bases. CDR3 in DNA: TGTGCCAGTAGCCTTACCCCACTAGTTACCGAGCAGTACTTC. This codes for CASSLTPLVTEQYF.

In this sample, this clone turned up a few times. The J gene is TRBJ2-7, the V gene TRBV9, with 8 bases aligning to TRBD1. The CDR3 runs 15 residues. The V segment lost 5 bases and the J segment 0 bases; nucleotides outside the gene matches: 7. The germline V gene encodes CDR1 SGDLS and CDR2 YYNGEE. CDR3 protein: CASSNGQGPSYEQYF. The CDR3 DNA follows: TGTGCCAGCAGTAATGGACAGGGACCCTCCTACGAGCAGTACTTC.

The chain links TRBV5-4 to TRBJ2-5; D call uncertain. This CDR3 region has 14 residues. Germline-derived CDR1 and CDR2 are SGHNT and YYREEE (reference sequence). V was pared by 3 bases and J by 1 base, with 10 bases between. CDR3 sequence reads: CASSYSSSQETQYF. In nucleotides, the CDR3 is TGTGCCAGCAGCTACTCCTCCTCCCAAGAGACCCAGTACTTC.

CDR3 region: CASRRTSDEQFF. CDR3 nucleotides: TGTGCCAGCAGACGGACAAGTGATGAGCAGTTCTTC. This chain uses TRBV3-1 (or the pseudogene TRBV3-2) with TRBJ2-1, with TRBD1 as a possible D gene (5 bases). Germline V gives CDR1 LGHDT, CDR2 YNNKEL (reference sequence). The CDR3 has 12 amino acids. The V gene lost 6 bases and the J gene lost 8 bases, with 11 bases spanning the gap.

The chain's CDR3 is CASRDYGTGGTGNTIYF. CDR3 DNA: TGTGCCAGCAGGGACTACGGAACAGGGGGCACTGGAAACACCATATATTTT. The chain couples TRBV2 to TRBJ1-3, with 9 nucleotides matching TRBD1. CDR1 is SNHLY and CDR2 is FYNNEI in the germline V gene. CDR3 size: 17 residues. Unmatched junction bases numbered 11, after V lost 6 bases and J lost 2 bases.

J is TRBJ2-1 and V is TRBV6-5; D remains unclear. Germline V gene sequence: CDR1 MNHEY, CDR2 SVGAGI. The CDR3 is 16 residues long. With 0 bases removed from V and 0 bases from J, the gap between germline ends came to 9 bases. CDR3 amino acids: CASSYSGWSSYNEQFF. Written as DNA, the CDR3 is TGTGCCAGCAGTTACTCTGGCTGGAGCTCCTACAATGAGCAGTTCTTC.

V is TRBV29-1 and J is TRBJ1-5, with 9 bases that match TRBD1. The CDR3 has 13 amino acids. The V segment lost 4 bases and the J segment 5 bases; nucleotides outside the gene matches: 3. Germline CDR1 is SQVTM and CDR2 is ANQGSEA. The CDR3 spells CSVGDRADQPQHF. Written as DNA, the CDR3 is TGCAGCGTTGGGGACAGGGCCGATCAGCCCCAGCATTTT.

The J gene is TRBJ1-6, the V gene TRBV5-4, with D possibly being TRBD1 (5 bases). Germline CDR1 SGHNT, CDR2 YYREEE (reference sequence). Trimming cost V 4 bases and J 7 bases, with 12 bases left between them. This CDR3 is 14 amino acids long. CDR3 sequence: CASSPVRENSPLHF. CDR3 sequence (DNA): TGTGCCAGCAGCCCAGTCAGGGAAAATTCACCCCTCCACTTT.